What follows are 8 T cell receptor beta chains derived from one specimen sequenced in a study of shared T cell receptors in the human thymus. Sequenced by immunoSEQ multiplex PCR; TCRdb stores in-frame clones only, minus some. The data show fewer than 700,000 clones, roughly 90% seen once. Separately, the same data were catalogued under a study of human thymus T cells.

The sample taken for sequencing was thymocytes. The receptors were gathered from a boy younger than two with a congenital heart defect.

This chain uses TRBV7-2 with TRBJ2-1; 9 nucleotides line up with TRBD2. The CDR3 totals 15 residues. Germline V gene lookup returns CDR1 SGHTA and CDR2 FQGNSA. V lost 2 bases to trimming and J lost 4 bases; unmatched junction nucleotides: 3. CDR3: CASSLSSGVYNEQFF. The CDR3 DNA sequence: TGTGCCAGCAGCTTATCTAGCGGGGTATACAATGAGCAGTTCTTC.

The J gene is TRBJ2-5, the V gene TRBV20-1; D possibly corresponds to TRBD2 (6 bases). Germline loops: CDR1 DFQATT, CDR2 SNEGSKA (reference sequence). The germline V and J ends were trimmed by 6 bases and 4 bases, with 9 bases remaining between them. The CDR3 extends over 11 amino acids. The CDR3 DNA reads TGCAGTGCCGCAGCGGGAGAGACCCAGTACTTC. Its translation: CSAAAGETQYF.

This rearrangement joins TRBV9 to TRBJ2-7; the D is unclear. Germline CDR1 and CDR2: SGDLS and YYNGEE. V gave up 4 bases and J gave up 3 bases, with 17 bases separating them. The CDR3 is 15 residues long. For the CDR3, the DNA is TGTGCCAGCAGCCCCCTTTATATCCTAGGCTACGAGCAGTACTTC. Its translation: CASSPLYILGYEQYF.

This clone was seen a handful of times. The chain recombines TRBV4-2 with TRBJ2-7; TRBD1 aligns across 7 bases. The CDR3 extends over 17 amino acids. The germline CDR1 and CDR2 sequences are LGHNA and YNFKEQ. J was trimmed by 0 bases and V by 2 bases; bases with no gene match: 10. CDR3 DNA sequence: TGTGCCAGCAGCCAAACCAAGGGGGCGGCGAGCTCCTACGAGCAGTACTTC. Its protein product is CASSQTKGAASSYEQYF.

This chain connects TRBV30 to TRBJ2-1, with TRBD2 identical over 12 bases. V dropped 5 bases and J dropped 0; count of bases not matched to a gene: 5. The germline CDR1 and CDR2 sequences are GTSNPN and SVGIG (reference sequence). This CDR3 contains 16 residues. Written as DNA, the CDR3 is TGTGCCTGGGGGGAGACTAGCGGGAGCTCCTACAATGAGCAGTTCTTC. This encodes CAWGETSGSSYNEQFF.

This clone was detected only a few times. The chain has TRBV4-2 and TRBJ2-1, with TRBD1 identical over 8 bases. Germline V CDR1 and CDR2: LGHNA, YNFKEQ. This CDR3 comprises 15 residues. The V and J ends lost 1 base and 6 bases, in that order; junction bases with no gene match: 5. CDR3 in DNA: TGTGCCAGCAGCCAAGGGACAGGGAACGGCAATGAGCAGTTCTTC. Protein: CASSQGTGNGNEQFF.

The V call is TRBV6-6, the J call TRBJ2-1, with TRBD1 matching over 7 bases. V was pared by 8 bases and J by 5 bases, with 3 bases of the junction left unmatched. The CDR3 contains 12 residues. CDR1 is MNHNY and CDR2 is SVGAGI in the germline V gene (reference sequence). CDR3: CASAGTDNEQFF. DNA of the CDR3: TGTGCCAGCGCTGGGACAGACAATGAGCAGTTCTTC.

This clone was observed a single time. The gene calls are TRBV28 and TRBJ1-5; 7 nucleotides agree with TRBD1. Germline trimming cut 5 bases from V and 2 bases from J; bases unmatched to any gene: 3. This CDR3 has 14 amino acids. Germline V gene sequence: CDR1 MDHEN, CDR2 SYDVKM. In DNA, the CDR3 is TGTGCCAGCAGTCCGAGGGGGCGCAATCAGCCCCAGCATTTT. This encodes CASSPRGRNQPQHF. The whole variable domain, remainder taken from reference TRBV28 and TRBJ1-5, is DVKVTQSSRYLVKRTGEKVFLECVQDMDHENMFWYRQDPGLGLRLIYFSYDVKMKEKGDIPEGYSVSREKKERFSLILESASTNQTSMYLCASSPRGRNQPQHFGDGTRLSIL.